This TCR beta chain was sequenced for a study of T-cell reconstitution after alpha-beta-depleted transplantation in children (TCRdb year 2016). Regarding the research as a whole: Using TCR repertoire profiling, the study followed T-cell immune reconstitution in a quantitative way in children after TCRalphabeta/CD19-depleted allogeneic hematopoietic cell transplantation.

Many counts were recorded for this clonotype. It has no known antigen specificity. No per-base quality is available; no much larger clone lies one base away. The germline ends are 21 bases apart after V is trimmed by 3 bases and J by 2 bases. The germline V gene (reference sequence) supplies CDR1 SEHNR and CDR2 FQNEAQ. Including the terminal cysteine and phenylalanine, the CDR3 comprises 18 residues. The sequence is cut down to CDR3 DNA, 54 bases in frame from base 1. The library was made by PCR. Instrument used: Illumina HiSeq 2500. To normalize quantification of the TCRbeta repertoire, the TCR libraries were built with molecular barcoding that relied on unique molecular identifiers. Through fastp at Q25 and MiXCR, TCRdb rebuilt clones from the public reads, retaining in-frame beta chains. Entries are consolidated by CDR3 protein sequence, retaining the most common genes and DNA. Counted in this sample were 420,000 or so distinct CDR3 sequences; approximately 11% of them appeared once. 4.5% to 6.5% of the sample lies in the top ten.

The chain employs TRBV7-9 and TRBJ2-3; the D segment cannot be called with confidence. This receptor was obtained from a human donor who donated a stem cell graft to a child with acute myeloid leukemia. Specimen: PBMCs from the stem cell graft donor, collected from the stem cell graft. The bases read TGTGCCAGCAGCTTTCAACGCGGCGGTGATCCCACCACAGATACGCAGTATTTT. Translated, this gives CASSFQRGGDPTTDTQYF.